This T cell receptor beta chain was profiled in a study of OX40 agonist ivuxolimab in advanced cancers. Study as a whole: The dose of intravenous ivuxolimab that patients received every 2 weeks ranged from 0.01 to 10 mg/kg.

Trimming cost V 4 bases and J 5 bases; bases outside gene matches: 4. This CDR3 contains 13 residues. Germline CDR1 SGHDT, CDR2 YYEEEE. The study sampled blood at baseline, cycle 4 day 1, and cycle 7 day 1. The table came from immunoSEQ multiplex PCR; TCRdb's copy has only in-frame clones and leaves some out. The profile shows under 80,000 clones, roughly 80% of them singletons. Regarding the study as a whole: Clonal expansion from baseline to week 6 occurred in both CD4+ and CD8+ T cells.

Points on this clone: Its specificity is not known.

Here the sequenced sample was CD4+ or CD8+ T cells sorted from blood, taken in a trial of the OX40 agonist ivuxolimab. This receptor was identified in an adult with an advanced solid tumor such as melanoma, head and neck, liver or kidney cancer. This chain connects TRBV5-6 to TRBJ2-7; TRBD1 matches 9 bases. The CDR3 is CASSQDRGHEQYF. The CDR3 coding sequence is TGTGCCAGCAGCCAGGACAGGGGCCACGAGCAGTACTTC. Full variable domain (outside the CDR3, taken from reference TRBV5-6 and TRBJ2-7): DAGVTQSPTHLIKTRGQQVTLRCSPKSGHDTVSWYQQALGQGPQFIFQYYEEEERQRGNFPDRFSGHQFPNYSSELNVNALLLGDSALYLCASSQDRGHEQYFGPGTRLTVT.